This T cell receptor beta chain was identified during a study of vaccination effects on CD4 cells after COVID-19. Points from the study as a whole: The study dataset contains few convalescent patients and includes no early post-infection timepoints.

Sequencing was performed with immunoSEQ multiplex PCR; in TCRdb, only in-frame clones are kept and a portion is missing. This sample yields more than 35,000 clones, of which about 68% are seen a single time; under 30% belongs to the top ten. The CDR3 is made up of 14 amino acids. V lost 8 bases to trimming and J lost 3 bases; unmatched junction nucleotides: 5. The germline V gene encodes CDR1 ENHRY and CDR2 SYGVKD. Before sequencing, viral peptide pools were used by the ViraFEST assay to expand antigen-specific CD4+ T cells. Subsequent to 10 days of culture, CD4+ T cells were isolated. The individual was infected with SARS-CoV-2 between March and December 2020, as confirmed by PCR. IL-2 at 10 IU/ml and peptides at 7.5 to 10 ug/ml were added to cultured PBMC, fewer than 2.5 million per well. At days 3 and 7, half of the medium was exchanged for IL-2 medium. Note on this clone: Its antigen remains unknown.

The sample here was CD4+ T cells from PBMCs cultured with a peptide pool, taken before COVID-19 vaccination. The receptor was derived from a human donor who had a prior SARS-CoV-2 infection. V is TRBV10-3 and J is TRBJ2-3; 10 bases agree with TRBD2. CDR3 in DNA: TGTGCCATCGGCCTAGCGGGAGTTACAGATACGCAGTATTTT. Residues: CAIGLAGVTDTQYF.